This T cell receptor beta chain was recovered during a study of cytomegalovirus exposure and HLA in healthy donors. Study-level findings and limits: When analyzed later, the rates of TCR association showed variation by HLA locus, with DRB1 the most and HLA-C the fewest. Near-uniform donor sequencing depth was presumed by presence/absence analyses. Later analysis associated a missense DCLRE1C variant with TCR beta V- and J-gene trimming. The sole available immune exposure information was CMV serostatus.

60 Vbeta and 13 Jbeta primers were used in PCR. Some clones are missing from TCRdb's copy, which holds only in-frame ones; the method was immunoSEQ multiplex PCR. Here the sample spans roughly 95,000 clones, around four fifths being singletons. On this clone: Its antigen remains unidentified.

CDR1 GTSNPN and CDR2 SVGIG come from the germline V gene (reference sequence). The CDR3 runs 20 residues. J was trimmed by 9 bases and V by 2 bases; bases with no gene match: 19. The gene calls are TRBV30 and TRBJ2-1; 16 bases fit TRBD2. This TCR was sampled from a man aged 25-45 years in good health and CMV-seropositive. The sample taken for sequencing was PBMCs. Here the CDR3 reads CAWSTPPGLAGGPSNSEQFF. The DNA of the CDR3 is TGTGCCTGGAGTACGCCCCCGGGACTAGCGGGAGGGCCATCTAACAGTGAGCAGTTCTTC.